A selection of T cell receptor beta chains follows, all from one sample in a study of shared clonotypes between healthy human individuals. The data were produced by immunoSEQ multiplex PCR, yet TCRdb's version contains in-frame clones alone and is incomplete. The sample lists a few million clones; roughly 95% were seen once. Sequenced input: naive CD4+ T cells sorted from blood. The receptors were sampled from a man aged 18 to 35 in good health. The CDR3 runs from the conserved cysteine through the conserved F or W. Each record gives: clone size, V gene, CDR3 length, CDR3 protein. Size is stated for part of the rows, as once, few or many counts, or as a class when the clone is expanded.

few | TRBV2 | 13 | CASSEEVRTEAFF
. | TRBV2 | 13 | CASSGDGNQPQHF
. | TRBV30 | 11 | CAWSVEAEAFF
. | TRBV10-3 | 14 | CAIRPGVNTDTQYF
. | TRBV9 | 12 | CASSSVNTEAFF
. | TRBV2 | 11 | CASSQVETQYF
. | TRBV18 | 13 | CASSRDGGTEAFF
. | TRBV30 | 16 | CAWSVRADQGSYEQYF
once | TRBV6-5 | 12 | CASINEGNTIYF
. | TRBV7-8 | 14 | CASSKAGGANIQYF